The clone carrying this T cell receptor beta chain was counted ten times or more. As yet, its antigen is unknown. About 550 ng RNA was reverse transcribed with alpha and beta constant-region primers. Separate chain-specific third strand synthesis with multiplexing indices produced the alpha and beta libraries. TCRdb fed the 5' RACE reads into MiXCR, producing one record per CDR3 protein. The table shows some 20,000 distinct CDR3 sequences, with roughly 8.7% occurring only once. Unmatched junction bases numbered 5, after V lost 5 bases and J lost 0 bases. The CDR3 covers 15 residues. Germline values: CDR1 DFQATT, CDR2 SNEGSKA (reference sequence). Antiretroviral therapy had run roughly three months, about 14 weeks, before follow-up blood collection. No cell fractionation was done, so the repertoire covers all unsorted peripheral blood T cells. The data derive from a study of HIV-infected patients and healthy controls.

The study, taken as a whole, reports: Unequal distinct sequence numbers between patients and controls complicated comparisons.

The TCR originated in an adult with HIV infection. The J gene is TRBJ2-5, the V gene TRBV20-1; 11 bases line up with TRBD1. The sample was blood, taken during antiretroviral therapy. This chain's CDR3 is CSALRDRGYQETQYF. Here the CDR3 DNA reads TGCAGTGCTCTCCGGGACAGGGGGTACCAAGAGACCCAGTACTTC.